This T cell receptor beta chain was captured in a study of blood T cells in healthy people across ages. This CDR3 contains 14 residues. Germline CDR1 reads PRHDT; CDR2 reads FYEKMQ (reference sequence). With regard to this clonotype: Antigen unknown. The junction differs from germline at one of its ends, possibly a read error.

Study-level results: Any changes in expanded clonotypes were possibly confounded, as donor CMV status remained unknown.

Alongside a J-beta primer mix, a sample-barcoded 5' primer served in a second PCR lasting about 7 to 12 cycles. TCRdb ran MiXCR on the 5' RACE reads and lists one entry per CDR3 protein. This sample has about 760,000 distinct CDR3 sequences; roughly 25% occur once, and the top ten carry 9.4%. This sample was shared with a second study, whose subject was T cells of mothers and their children.

The TCR was taken from a boy aged 5-17 years in good health. V is TRBV13 and J is TRBJ2-1, with 10 nucleotides matching TRBD1. Sequenced input: blood. CDR3 residues: CASSLGQGVKGQFF. The CDR3 bases are TGTGCCAGCAGCCTAGGACAGGGGGTAAAAGGGCAGTTCTTC.